The present T cell receptor beta chain was sequenced within a study of technical replicates of blood from a handful of donors. V lost 1 base, J lost 6 bases, and 11 bases stayed unmatched. Germline CDR1 and CDR2: SGHRS and YFSETQ. The CDR3 has 16 residues. Repertoires were generated with immunoSEQ multiplex PCR, while TCRdb's copy carries only in-frame clones and drops some. Of tens of thousands of clones detected, 85% to 95% appear once; the ten largest clones hold approximately 0.25%. J is TRBJ2-3 and V is TRBV5-1, with 7 positions matching TRBD2. This TCR was sampled from a human donor in good health. Specimen: T cells isolated from PBMCs. The CDR3, as DNA: TGCGCCAGCAGCTTGAGGGGCACGGGGGGAATGGATACGCAGTATTTT. Amino acids: CASSLRGTGGMDTQYF.